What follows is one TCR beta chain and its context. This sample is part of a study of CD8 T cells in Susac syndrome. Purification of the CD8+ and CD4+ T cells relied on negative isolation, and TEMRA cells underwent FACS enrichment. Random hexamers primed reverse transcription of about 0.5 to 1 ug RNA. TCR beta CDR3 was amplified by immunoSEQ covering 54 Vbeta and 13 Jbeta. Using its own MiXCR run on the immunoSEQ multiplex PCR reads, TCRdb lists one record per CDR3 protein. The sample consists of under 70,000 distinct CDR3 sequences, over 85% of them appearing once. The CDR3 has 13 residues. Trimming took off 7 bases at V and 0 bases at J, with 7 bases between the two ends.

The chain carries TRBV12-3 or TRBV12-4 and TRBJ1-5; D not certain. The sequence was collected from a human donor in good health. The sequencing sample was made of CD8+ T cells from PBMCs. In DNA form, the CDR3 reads TGTGCCAGCACCGTAAGTAGCAATCAGCCCCAGCATTTT. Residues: CASTVSSNQPQHF.